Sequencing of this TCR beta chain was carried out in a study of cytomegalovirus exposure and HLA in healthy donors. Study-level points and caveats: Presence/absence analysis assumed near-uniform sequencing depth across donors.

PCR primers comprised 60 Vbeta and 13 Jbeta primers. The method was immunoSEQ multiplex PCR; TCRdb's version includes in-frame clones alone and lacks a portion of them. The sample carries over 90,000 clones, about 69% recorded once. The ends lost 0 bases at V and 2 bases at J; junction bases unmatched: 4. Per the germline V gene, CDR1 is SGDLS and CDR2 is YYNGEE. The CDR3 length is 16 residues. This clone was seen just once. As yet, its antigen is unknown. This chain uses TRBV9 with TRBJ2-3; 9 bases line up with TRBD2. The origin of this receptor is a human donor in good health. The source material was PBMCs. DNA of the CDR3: TGTGCCAGCAGCGTAGGTGGCGGGAGGGCCACAGATACGCAGTATTTT. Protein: CASSVGGGRATDTQYF.